A single sample gave rise to the 18 T cell receptor beta chains below, sequenced in a study of T cell responses to AZD1222 COVID-19 vaccine. The assay was immunoSEQ multiplex PCR, and TCRdb's table has in-frame clones only and misses some. The repertoire includes about 130,000 clones, 89% of them detected once, and 1.5% to 1.9% sits in the top ten. Sequencing was performed on peripheral blood, taken on day 0 of AZD1222 vaccination. Receptor source: an adult in good health.

The chain carries TRBV3-1 (or the pseudogene TRBV3-2) and TRBJ2-6, with a tentative D call TRBD1 (5 bases). Germline V lookup: CDR1 LGHDT, CDR2 YNNKEL (reference sequence). The CDR3 is 19 amino acids. Trimming shortened V by 7 bases and J by 0 bases, and 22 bases separated the two germline ends. The CDR3 reads CASTEIRTSASSGANVLTF. The CDR3, as DNA: TGTGCCAGCACCGAAATTCGGACATCGGCAAGCTCTGGGGCCAACGTCCTGACTTTC.

In this sample, this clone turned up a few times. The V gene is TRBV7-9, the J gene TRBJ1-1, with D hard to call. The germline gives CDR1 SEHNR, CDR2 FQNEAQ (reference sequence). V gave up 5 bases and J gave up 1 base, with 11 bases separating them. This CDR3 has 14 amino acids. The CDR3 sequence: CASSPPGENTEAFF. The CDR3 DNA sequence: TGTGCCAGCAGCCCCCCTGGGGAGAACACTGAAGCTTTCTTT.

This clone was counted a single time. The J gene is TRBJ1-3, the V gene TRBV2, with D possibly TRBD1 on 6 matching bases. The V gene lost 6 bases and the J gene lost 0 bases, with 18 bases spanning the gap. Germline V gene data show CDR1 as SNHLY and CDR2 as FYNNEI. This CDR3 has 17 residues. The CDR3 nucleotides are TGTGCCAGCAGGGGAGAGGACAGTTCTTTCTCTGGAAACACCATATATTTT. It codes for CASRGEDSSFSGNTIYF. Full variable domain (missing parts from reference TRBV2 and TRBJ1-3): EPEVTQTPSHQVTQMGQEVILRCVPISNHLYFYWYRQILGQKVEFLVSFYNNEISEKSEIFDDQFSVERPDGSNFTLKIRSTKLEDSAMYFCASRGEDSSFSGNTIYFGEGSWLTVV.

The table lists this clone with a count of one. The rearrangement links TRBV24-1 to TRBJ2-7, with 7 bases identical to TRBD2. CDR3 size: 12 residues. Germline trimming cut 4 bases from V and 6 bases from J; bases unmatched to any gene: 2. Per the germline V gene, CDR1 is KGHDR and CDR2 is SFDVKD. CDR3: CATSEWGGEQYF. CDR3 nucleotides: TGTGCCACCAGTGAGTGGGGGGGCGAGCAGTACTTC.

This clone came up once. The genes are TRBV30 and TRBJ1-5; a weak D match, TRBD1 (6 bases). V was shortened by 1 base and J by 4 bases, with 14 bases between the two germline ends. Germline lookup yields CDR1 GTSNPN and CDR2 SVGIG (reference sequence). This CDR3 has 15 amino acids. The CDR3 coding sequence is TGTGCCTGGAGTGCCCCGGACAGTAGGAATCAGCCCCAGCATTTT. It is translated as CAWSAPDSRNQPQHF. The variable domain in full, with the rest retrieved from reference TRBV30 and TRBJ1-5, is SQTIHQWPATLVQPVGSPLSLECTVEGTSNPNLYWYRQAAGRGLQLLFYSVGIGQISSEVPQNLSASRPQDRQFILSSKKLLLSDSGFYLCAWSAPDSRNQPQHFGDGTRLSIL.

V and J are TRBV4-1 and TRBJ1-3, with D possibly being TRBD1 (5 bases). Germline loops: CDR1 MGHRA, CDR2 YSYEKL. Trimming removed 3 bases at V and 0 bases at J, with 9 bases between. CDR3 length: 15 amino acids. The DNA of the CDR3 is TGCGCCAGCAGCCAGGGGGAATACTCTGGAAACACCATATATTTT. Amino acid sequence: CASSQGEYSGNTIYF.

This clone was detected a few times. The chain couples TRBV19 to TRBJ1-2; D possibly corresponds to TRBD1 (6 bases). The CDR3 is made up of 13 amino acids. Deletions cut 4 bases from V and 3 bases from J, with 9 bases between. Germline V gives CDR1 LNHDA, CDR2 SQIVND (reference sequence). The chain's CDR3 is CASSTEGDYGYTF. The CDR3 DNA reads TGTGCCAGTAGTACAGAGGGGGACTATGGCTACACCTTC.

This clone showed up just once. V gene TRBV12-5 combines with J gene TRBJ1-2; D is unclear. The CDR3 has 12 residues. Germline V gene sequence: CDR1 LGHNT, CDR2 FRNRAP. With 2 bases removed from V and 7 bases from J, the gap between germline ends came to 8 bases. CDR3 bases: TGTGCTAGTGGTTTGCCTCTCGGTGGCTACACCTTC. Encoded protein: CASGLPLGGYTF.

The chain has TRBV4-1 and TRBJ2-7; 13 bases agree with TRBD2. The CDR3 runs 20 residues. V shed 0 bases and J 3 bases; nucleotides not matched to a gene: 14. CDR1 is MGHRA, CDR2 YSYEKL, per germline. Written as DNA, the CDR3 is TGCGCCAGCAGCCAAGAACCAGTTACTAGCGGGAGGGCCTGGAACTACGAGCAGTACTTC. It codes for CASSQEPVTSGRAWNYEQYF.

The chain links TRBV9 to TRBJ2-7; possible D gene TRBD2, 5 bases. Germline V gene lookup returns CDR1 SGDLS and CDR2 YYNGEE. This CDR3 spans 14 amino acids. Trimming left V 1 base short and J 5 bases short, with 13 bases between. DNA for the CDR3: TGTGCCAGCAGCGTATACTCGGGAACCAACGAGCAGTACTTC. Its translation is CASSVYSGTNEQYF. The variable domain in full, with the rest retrieved from reference TRBV9 and TRBJ2-7, is DSGVTQTPKHLITATGQRVTLRCSPRSGDLSVYWYQQSLDQGLQFLIQYYNGEERAKGNILERFSAQQFPDLHSELNLSSLELGDSALYFCASSVYSGTNEQYFGPGTRLTVT.

The J gene is TRBJ2-2, the V gene TRBV9; D is ambiguous. Germline V gene sequence: CDR1 SGDLS, CDR2 YYNGEE. The CDR3 is 13 residues long. V was cut by 0 bases and J by 7 bases, with 7 bases left in between. This CDR3 reads CASSVGSSGELFF. CDR3 coding DNA: TGTGCCAGCAGCGTAGGTAGCAGCGGGGAGCTGTTTTTT.

V gene TRBV5-1 combines with J gene TRBJ2-1; maybe TRBD2 (6 bases). With 6 bases removed from V and 2 bases from J, the gap between germline ends came to 18 bases. The CDR3 spans 16 residues. Germline V gives CDR1 SGHRS, CDR2 YFSETQ. CDR3 in amino acids: CASNKDPGEAYNEQFF. The DNA for the CDR3 is TGCGCCAGCAACAAGGATCCGGGAGAGGCCTACAATGAGCAGTTCTTC.

J is TRBJ2-1 and V is TRBV10-3, with 7 positions matching TRBD2. With 8 bases clipped from V and 0 bases from J, the junction kept 7 bases outside the gene matches. Germline values: CDR1 ENHRY, CDR2 SYGVKD. The CDR3 is 15 residues long. In DNA, the CDR3 is TGTGCCATCGCAGCGGGAACCAGCTCCTACAATGAGCAGTTCTTC. This codes for CAIAAGTSSYNEQFF.

The chain joins TRBV9 to TRBJ2-1, with 8 bases aligning to TRBD1. The CDR3 totals 15 residues. The J segment lost 4 bases and the V segment lost 3 bases, leaving 6 bases of the junction unmatched. Per germline, CDR1 SGDLS and CDR2 YYNGEE. The CDR3 here is CASSATGEVYNEQFF. CDR3 sequence (DNA): TGTGCCAGCAGCGCGACAGGGGAGGTTTACAATGAGCAGTTCTTC.

The chain joins TRBV19 to TRBJ1-1, with D hard to call. Trimming shortened V by 5 bases and J by 4 bases, and 8 bases separated the two germline ends. Germline lookup yields CDR1 LNHDA and CDR2 SQIVND (reference sequence). The CDR3 contains 12 residues. CDR3 nucleotide sequence: TGTGCCAGTAGTTTGGGGAGCACTGAAGCTTTCTTT. Encoded protein: CASSLGSTEAFF. Supplemented by reference TRBV19 and TRBJ1-1, the full variable domain reads DGGITQSPKYLFRKEGQNVTLSCEQNLNHDAMYWYRQDPGQGLRLIYYSQIVNDFQKGDIAEGYSVSREKKESFPLTVTSAQKNPTAFYLCASSLGSTEAFFGQGTRLTVV.

This clone was seen a handful of times. The chain recombines TRBV3-1 (or the pseudogene TRBV3-2) with TRBJ1-4; 9 bases are shared with TRBD1. Germline lookup yields CDR1 LGHDT and CDR2 YNNKEL (reference sequence). CDR3 size: 14 residues. The V segment lost 4 bases and the J segment 8 bases; nucleotides outside the gene matches: 5. CDR3 amino acids: CASSLGQGREKLFF. CDR3 coding DNA: TGTGCCAGCAGCCTGGGACAGGGAAGGGAAAAACTGTTTTTT.

The V and J genes are TRBV7-9 and TRBJ2-7; unclear D gene. The germline CDR1 and CDR2 sequences are SEHNR and FQNEAQ (reference sequence). This CDR3 is 14 amino acids long. Trimming took 5 bases from V and 3 from J, leaving 14 bases between them. CDR3 nucleotides: TGTGCCAGCAGCCTATCTGGGGTAGTCTACGAGCAGTACTTC. Amino acids: CASSLSGVVYEQYF.

V and J are TRBV11-1 and TRBJ2-7; a weak D match, TRBD1 (6 bases). Per germline, CDR1 SGHAT and CDR2 FQDESV (reference sequence). The length of the CDR3 is 14 residues. The V gene lost 3 bases and the J gene lost 3 bases, with 12 bases spanning the gap. The CDR3 coding sequence is TGTGCCAGCAGCTTTCAAGACAGGCTCTACGAGCAGTACTTC. This codes for CASSFQDRLYEQYF.